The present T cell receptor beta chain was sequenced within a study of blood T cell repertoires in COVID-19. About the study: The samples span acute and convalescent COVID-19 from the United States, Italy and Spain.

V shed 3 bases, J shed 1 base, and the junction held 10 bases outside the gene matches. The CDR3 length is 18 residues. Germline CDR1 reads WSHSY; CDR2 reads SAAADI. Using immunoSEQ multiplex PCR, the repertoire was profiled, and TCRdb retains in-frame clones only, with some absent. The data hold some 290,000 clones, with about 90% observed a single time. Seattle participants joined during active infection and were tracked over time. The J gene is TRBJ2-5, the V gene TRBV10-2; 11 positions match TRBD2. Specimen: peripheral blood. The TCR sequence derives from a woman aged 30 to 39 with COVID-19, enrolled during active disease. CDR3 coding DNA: TGCGCCAGCAGTGAAATATCACTAGCGGGGGCTGCCCAAGAGACCCAGTACTTC. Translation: CASSEISLAGAAQETQYF.